This T cell receptor (beta chain) was identified in a study of T cells generated in artificial thymic organoids (dated by TCRdb to about 2017). Describing the broader study: The study compared the TCR alpha and beta CDR3 repertoires of CD8 single positive T cells derived from in vitro artificial thymic organoids against those of naive CD8 T cells from thymus and peripheral blood. The displayed repertoire sequencing data were described as being representative of three independent experiments. Here is what the overall study found, with its caveats: Organoid-derived T cells showed no skewing in Valpha or Vbeta usage, which argues against dominance of unconventional lineages or clonal expansions. The TCR clonotype diversity of organoid-derived CD8 single positive T cells was physiological and comparable to that of naive CD8 T cells from thymus and blood.

Trimming costs V 0 bases and J 7 bases, and their ends lie 16 bases apart. Including the terminal cysteine and phenylalanine, the CDR3 comprises 16 residues. The CDR3 DNA has 48 bases and is translated from base 1. CDR1 and CDR2, per the germline V gene (reference sequence), are LGHDT and YNNKEL. This clonotype has just a few counts. Its recognized antigen is unknown. Base qualities were left out, and no much larger clone turns up one base away. Separate semi-nested PCR amplifications were run for the TCRalpha and TCRbeta libraries, using Advantage 2 and reverse primers located in the TRAC or TRBC constant regions. The amount of total RNA going into first-strand cDNA synthesis ranged between about 3.5 and 500 ng. TCR cDNA libraries were generated by 5'-RACE using the SMARTer PCR cDNA Synthesis kit, with a poly-dT primer for first-strand synthesis. Each semi-nested reverse primer in the constant region carried a 5-nucleotide sample-specific barcode, and the resulting products were cleaned up with the Zymo DNA Clean and Concentrator-5 kit. As many as ten barcoded samples were combined into a pool, ligated to Illumina adaptors, and sequenced on an Illumina MiSeq as 2 x 150 bp paired-end reads. The paper's processing steps were these. Demultiplexed reads were aligned with BLAT to a custom library of all human TRAV, TRAJ, TRBV, TRBD and TRBJ combinations from IMGT. The best BLAT hits were picked using pslCDnaFilter (-maxAligns=1, -ignoreIntrons), and custom Perl scripts were used to calculate clonotype frequencies. Starting from the raw public reads, TCRdb applied fastp trimming at Q25, assembled clones with MiXCR and retained in-frame beta chains. Entries are consolidated by CDR3 protein sequence, retaining the most common genes and DNA. The V and J calls reflect TCRdb's pipeline rather than the authors' work. The sample table records several thousand distinct CDR3 sequences; 20% to 30% of these occur just once. Of the sample, approximately 3.3% falls within the top ten clones.

Artificial thymic organoids were built by aggregating human HSPCs with MS5 murine stromal cells transduced with human DLL1, cultured at an air-liquid interface. The cells used to seed the organoids were FACS-purified CD34+CD3- hematopoietic stem and progenitor cells from which residual T cells had been depleted. The culture medium for the organoids was serum-free RB27, which consists of RPMI 1640 supplemented with B27, FLT3L, IL-7 and ascorbic acid. Organoid and thymic CD3+TCRalphabeta+CD8 single positive T cells were FACS sorted before RNA extraction. For each sample, total RNA was purified from approximately 40,000 to 200,000 sorted cells using the RNeasy Micro kit, and RNA quality was assessed on an Agilent RNA 6000 Nano chip.

The sequence was collected from a human donor who gave cord blood stem cells for thymic organoid culture, a cardiac surgery patient who gave postnatal thymus, or a blood donor (not recorded which). The sequenced material came from naive CD8+ T cells grown in artificial thymic organoids from cord blood stem and progenitor cells. Sample cell subset or site, as interpreted from the label and publication: CD3+TCRalphabeta+CD8SP T cells; for blood, CD45RO-CCR7+ naive CD8+ T cells. The rearranged chain carries TRBV3-1 and TRBJ2-1; no D gene can be assigned with confidence. CDR3 protein: CASSQDKICRPNEQFF. The nucleotides read TGTGCCAGCAGCCAAGATAAAATATGCAGACCGAATGAGCAGTTCTTC.